This passage covers 19 T cell receptor beta chains from one sample sequenced in a study of blood T cell repertoires in COVID-19 (dated by TCRdb to about 2020). The library came from the immunoSEQ multiplex PCR assay. TCRdb limited this immuneACCESS table to in-frame rearrangements with V and J called. A share of clones is missing; checked studies link under half to unresolved V genes, and the rest is unexplained. This sample lists 150,000 to 200,000 clones; about 88% were detected once. The ten largest clones add up to roughly an eighth of the sample. The sample comprised peripheral blood. These receptors were obtained from a man aged 30-40 years with active or convalescent COVID-19.

The gene calls are TRBV19 and TRBJ1-1, with a possible D match to TRBD1 (6 bases). CDR1 and CDR2 from the germline V gene are LNHDA and SQIVND (reference sequence). V lost 9 bases to trimming and J lost 0 bases, with 17 bases between them. CDR3 length: 15 residues. The CDR3 protein is CASRLDRNLNTEAFF. The CDR3 DNA reads TGTGCCAGCCGCCTGGACAGAAACTTGAACACTGAAGCTTTCTTT.

The V gene is TRBV9, the J gene TRBJ1-4; TRBD1 matches at 7 bases. CDR3 length: 15 amino acids. Germline CDR1 reads SGDLS; CDR2 reads YYNGEE. Germline trimming cut 4 bases from V and 5 bases from J; bases unmatched to any gene: 8. CDR3 loop: CASSPETGTNEKLFF. CDR3 nucleotides: TGTGCCAGCAGCCCGGAGACAGGGACGAATGAAAAACTGTTTTTT.

The CDR3 region has the DNA TGTGCCAGCAGGGACAGGAACACAGATACGCAGTATTTT. This gives the protein CASRDRNTDTQYF. The rearrangement uses TRBV12-3 or TRBV12-4 and TRBJ2-3; the match to TRBD1 covers 7 bases. This CDR3 comprises 13 residues. V shed 6 bases and J 2 bases; nucleotides not matched to a gene: 2.

The chain is built from TRBV10-3 and TRBJ2-3; 10 bases fit TRBD2. Germline V lookup: CDR1 ENHRY, CDR2 SYGVKD. With 2 bases clipped from V and 5 bases from J, the junction kept 1 base outside the gene matches. There are 14 residues in the CDR3. Here the CDR3 reads CAISELAGVDTQYF. The CDR3 coding sequence is TGTGCCATCAGTGAGCTAGCGGGAGTAGATACGCAGTATTTT.

The chain's CDR3 is CASSLIFAGNTEAFF. Written as DNA, the CDR3 is TGTGCCAGCAGCTTGATCTTCGCAGGGAACACTGAAGCTTTCTTT. V gene TRBV5-5 combines with J gene TRBJ1-1; D unresolved. The V end lost 1 base, the J end lost 1 base, and 11 bases lay between the germline ends. Germline V gene lookup returns CDR1 SGHKS and CDR2 YYEKEE (reference sequence). CDR3 length: 15 residues.

The CDR3 nucleotides are TGTGCCATCAGGCTGGGACAGGGGGCCGACTATGGCTACACCTTC. It is translated as CAIRLGQGADYGYTF. V usage is TRBV10-3 and J usage is TRBJ1-2, with TRBD1 matching over 12 bases. The CDR3 is 15 residues long. With 6 bases clipped from V and 3 bases from J, the junction kept 5 bases outside the gene matches. Germline V lookup: CDR1 ENHRY, CDR2 SYGVKD.

In this sample, this clone turned up once. The chain uses TRBV7-9 and TRBJ2-1; D is perhaps TRBD1 (5 bases). Germline V gene lookup returns CDR1 SEHNR and CDR2 FQNEAQ (reference sequence). The germline V and J ends were trimmed by 2 bases and 6 bases, with 14 bases remaining between them. The CDR3 length is 15 residues. The CDR3 loop reads CASSLQGLERNEQFF. CDR3 nucleotide sequence: TGTGCCAGCAGCTTACAGGGCTTGGAACGCAATGAGCAGTTCTTC.

The rearrangement uses TRBV7-3 and TRBJ1-1; D ambiguous. The V gene lost 3 bases and the J gene lost 3 bases, with 11 bases spanning the gap. Germline V lookup: CDR1 SGHTA, CDR2 FQGTGA. The length of the CDR3 is 14 residues. In DNA, the CDR3 is TGTGCCAGCAGCTTCGATGGCGGATACACTGAAGCTTTCTTT. Translating gives CASSFDGGYTEAFF.

The DNA of the CDR3 is TGTGCCAGCAGTCTAACGGCAGGGGGCTTTAGAAATGAAAAACTGTTTTTT. This codes for CASSLTAGGFRNEKLFF. The chain carries TRBV2 and TRBJ1-4; 8 bases match TRBD1. CDR1 and CDR2 from the germline V gene are SNHLY and FYNNEI. J gave up 5 bases and V 5 bases, and 13 bases lay outside the gene matches. This CDR3 spans 17 amino acids.

V usage is TRBV10-2 and J usage is TRBJ1-2; no reliable D call. The germline gives CDR1 WSHSY, CDR2 SAAADI. The germline V and J ends were trimmed by 2 bases and 7 bases, with 11 bases remaining between them. The CDR3 totals 13 residues. This chain's CDR3 is CASSEGRKVGYTF. Here the CDR3 DNA reads TGCGCCAGCAGTGAGGGCAGGAAGGTTGGCTACACCTTC.

The chain links TRBV5-1 to TRBJ1-4, with TRBD1 identical over 9 bases. The length of the CDR3 is 15 residues. Germline CDR1 reads SGHRS; CDR2 reads YFSETQ. The junction had 2 bases not matched to a gene; V was cut back by 5 bases and J by 0 bases. The CDR3 DNA reads TGCGCCAGCAGGGGACAGGGTGCAACTAATGAAAAACTGTTTTTT. Its protein product is CASRGQGATNEKLFF.

This clone came up once. The CDR3 protein is CASSILAGGYEQYF. Written as DNA, the CDR3 is TGTGCCAGCAGTATACTAGCGGGAGGCTACGAGCAGTACTTC. The chain recombines TRBV7-2 with TRBJ2-7, with TRBD2 identical over 12 bases. Germline CDR1 reads SGHTA; CDR2 reads FQGNSA. CDR3 size: 14 residues. After removal of 6 bases from V and 3 bases from J, the junction contained 3 bases not matched to a gene.

This clone was seen a single time. The chain is built from TRBV24-1 and TRBJ1-5; D might be TRBD1 (5 bases). The CDR3 contains 15 residues. Germline CDR1 KGHDR, CDR2 SFDVKD. V lost 3 bases to trimming and J lost 0 bases, with 8 bases between them. The CDR3 is CATSDPGISNQPQHF. The CDR3 bases are TGTGCCACCAGTGATCCAGGGATTAGCAATCAGCCCCAGCATTTT.

The rearrangement links TRBV7-6 to TRBJ2-1; 10 positions agree with TRBD2. Germline CDR1 SGHVS, CDR2 FNYEAQ. The V and J ends lost 5 bases and 7 bases, in that order; junction bases with no gene match: 11. The CDR3 consists of 16 residues. The CDR3 loop is CASSHKAGGPRNEQFF. CDR3 sequence (DNA): TGTGCCAGCAGCCACAAAGCGGGAGGGCCCCGGAATGAGCAGTTCTTC.

The chain uses TRBV28 and TRBJ1-5, with no clear D. CDR1 and CDR2 from the germline V gene are MDHEN and SYDVKM. The CDR3 is 13 amino acids. Trimming left V 1 base short and J 8 bases short, with 9 bases between. CDR3 protein: CASSLSAGKPQHF. As DNA, the CDR3 is TGTGCCAGCAGTTTATCGGCCGGGAAGCCCCAGCATTTT.

In its sample, this clone was seen a few times. V is TRBV11-2 and J is TRBJ1-5; 8 nucleotides line up with TRBD1. Looked up from germline, CDR1 is SGHAT and CDR2 is FQNNGV. This CDR3 is 16 amino acids long. Trimming at V came to 5 bases and at J to 1 base, leaving 7 bases not matched to a gene. The CDR3 sequence is CASSGLTGASNQPQHF. The CDR3 DNA reads as TGTGCCAGCAGCGGATTGACAGGGGCAAGCAATCAGCCCCAGCATTTT.

The chain is built from TRBV28 and TRBJ2-3; TRBD2 is a possible D gene (5 bases). Germline V gene data show CDR1 as MDHEN and CDR2 as SYDVKM. The ends were cut back, 7 bases at V and 0 bases at J, with 8 bases in the middle. CDR3 length: 13 residues. The CDR3 region has the DNA TGTGCCAGCACGCTAGCTAGCACAGATACGCAGTATTTT. It codes for CASTLASTDTQYF.

The CDR3 DNA follows: TGTGCCAGCAGCTTTCCCCAAGGTTCGGGGGGGGGCCCCACAGATACGCAGTATTTT. Translated, it gives CASSFPQGSGGGPTDTQYF. V gene TRBV5-5 combines with J gene TRBJ2-3, with 8 nucleotides matching TRBD2. Germline V gene data show CDR1 as SGHKS and CDR2 as YYEKEE (reference sequence). The CDR3 sequence is 19 residues long. The V and J ends lost 2 bases and 2 bases, in that order; junction bases with no gene match: 16.

The chain recombines TRBV5-1 with TRBJ2-7; perhaps TRBD1 as D (6 bases). CDR3 length: 15 residues. The germline gives CDR1 SGHRS, CDR2 YFSETQ. Trimming stripped 0 bases from V and 2 bases from J, with 12 bases between. CDR3 protein: CASSLGGGLPYEQYV. CDR3 DNA: TGCGCCAGCAGCTTGGGAGGGGGATTACCCTACGAGCAGTACGTC.